The 29 T cell receptor beta chains in this list originate from one sample, sequenced in a study of OX40 agonist ivuxolimab in advanced cancers. TCRdb keeps only in-frame clones here, not all; method: immunoSEQ multiplex PCR. Among approximately 62,000 clones listed, 85% to 95% were seen once. The sample in question was CD4+ or CD8+ T cells sorted from blood, obtained in a trial of the OX40 agonist ivuxolimab. Source of these receptors: an adult with an advanced solid tumor such as melanoma, head and neck, liver or kidney cancer.

J is TRBJ1-1 and V is TRBV5-4; no firm D call. The CDR3 spans 15 residues. Germline loops: CDR1 SGHNT, CDR2 YYREEE (reference sequence). V was pared by 1 base and J by 0 bases, with 10 bases between. As DNA, the CDR3 is TGTGCCAGCAGCTTGCGAGGCCAAATGAACACTGAAGCTTTCTTT. This translates into CASSLRGQMNTEAFF.

CDR3 nucleotides: TGTGCCAGTAGTATAGTTGGACTAGCGGGACTCGGCTCCTACGAGCAGTACTTC. Translating gives CASSIVGLAGLGSYEQYF. The rearrangement links TRBV19 to TRBJ2-7, with 12 bases that match TRBD2. CDR3 length: 18 residues. V shed 1 base and J 0 bases; nucleotides not matched to a gene: 7. The germline gives CDR1 LNHDA, CDR2 SQIVND (reference sequence).

The chain has TRBV7-6 and TRBJ2-3; D is uncertain. The ends were cut back, 5 bases at V and 4 bases at J, with 4 bases in the middle. Germline loops: CDR1 SGHVS, CDR2 FNYEAQ. This CDR3 has 11 residues. CDR3 sequence (DNA): TGTGCCAGCAGCCTGGCAGATACGCAGTATTTT. This gives the protein CASSLADTQYF.

This clone has more than one count but fewer than ten. The chain has TRBV6-5 and TRBJ2-1, with 7 bases matching TRBD1. The CDR3 is 15 residues long. Losses at the gene ends were 6 bases for V and 3 bases for J; bases not matched to a gene: 8. Germline lookup yields CDR1 MNHEY and CDR2 SVGAGI. In DNA form, the CDR3 reads TGTGCCAGCAGGGTCAGACAGGGCTACTACAATGAGCAGTTCTTC. Protein sequence: CASRVRQGYYNEQFF.

The chain is built from TRBV7-3 and TRBJ1-2; no definite D call. The CDR3 is 13 residues long. Trimming stripped 4 bases from V and 3 bases from J, with 9 bases between. Looked up from germline, CDR1 is SGHTA and CDR2 is FQGTGA. CDR3: CASSYDGDYGYTF. CDR3 sequence (DNA): TGTGCCAGCAGCTACGACGGGGACTATGGCTACACCTTC.

DNA for the CDR3: TGTGCCACCAGCAGAGATGGGGAGGTGACTGAAGCTTTCTTT. Protein: CATSRDGEVTEAFF. The chain combines TRBV15 with TRBJ1-1; no definite D call. Germline V gene lookup returns CDR1 LNHNV and CDR2 YYDKDF (reference sequence). The V end was cut by 0 bases, the J end by 5 bases, with 10 bases between. CDR3 size: 14 residues.

The chain combines TRBV19 with TRBJ2-2; 8 nucleotides align to TRBD1. The CDR3 consists of 15 residues. V lost 7 bases, J lost 4 bases, and 8 bases stayed unmatched. Germline CDR1 reads LNHDA; CDR2 reads SQIVND (reference sequence). Written as DNA, the CDR3 is TGTGCCAGTACCCCAGGGGGCCCCGGCACCGGGGAGCTGTTTTTT. It encodes CASTPGGPGTGELFF.

This chain uses TRBV4-2 with TRBJ1-1, with D perhaps TRBD1 (5 bases). CDR1 and CDR2 from the germline V gene are LGHNA and YNFKEQ. V gave up 3 bases and J gave up 7 bases, with 27 bases separating them. CDR3 length equals 18 residues. In nucleotides, the CDR3 is TGTGCCAGCAGCCACAAAGGGCGGGCAGGGACTTTAGCGGGTGAAGCTTTCTTT. Translation: CASSHKGRAGTLAGEAFF.

The V and J genes are TRBV2 and TRBJ2-7; the D call may be TRBD1 or TRBD2 (7 bases each). The V and J ends lost 8 bases and 3 bases respectively, with 17 bases between them. Germline V gene lookup returns CDR1 SNHLY and CDR2 FYNNEI. The CDR3 has 14 residues. The CDR3 coding sequence is TGTGCCAGCGGGGGGGCCCAGGGGGGCTACGAGCAGTACTTC. Translated: CASGGAQGGYEQYF.

The J gene is TRBJ2-7, the V gene TRBV27, with 11 positions matching TRBD2. The CDR3 length is 16 residues. The V and J ends lost 0 bases and 4 bases, in that order; junction bases with no gene match: 5. From germline, CDR1 is MNHEY and CDR2 SMNVEV (reference sequence). CDR3 region: CASSLSGTSGLYEQYF. The CDR3 nucleotides are TGTGCCAGCAGTTTATCTGGGACTAGCGGCCTTTACGAGCAGTACTTC.

V usage is TRBV5-6 and J usage is TRBJ1-5; D not certain. CDR1 and CDR2 (germline): SGHDT, YYEEEE. This CDR3 has 14 residues. The V and J ends lost 4 bases and 0 bases respectively, with 8 bases between them. CDR3 amino acids: CASSPWGSNQPQHF. The CDR3 nucleotides are TGTGCCAGCAGCCCGTGGGGTAGCAATCAGCCCCAGCATTTT.

The V gene is TRBV27, the J gene TRBJ1-2; D is undetermined. Between the trimmed V and J ends, which lost 5 bases and 2 bases, there was a span of 15 bases. CDR1 is MNHEY, CDR2 SMNVEV, per germline (reference sequence). The CDR3 sequence is 15 residues long. Here the CDR3 reads CASSKGSFHNYGYTF. The CDR3 coding sequence is TGTGCCAGCAGTAAAGGTAGTTTCCACAACTATGGCTACACCTTC.

This chain links TRBV4-1 with TRBJ2-3; D is unresolved. The V and J ends lost 3 bases and 2 bases respectively, with 9 bases between them. Germline CDR1 MGHRA, CDR2 YSYEKL. The CDR3 loop spans 14 amino acids. DNA of the CDR3: TGCGCCAGCAGCCACCTGGGGTACACAGATACGCAGTATTTT. It yields the protein CASSHLGYTDTQYF.

This clone occurred once. This chain connects TRBV10-1 to TRBJ2-2; D uncertain. V lost 3 bases and J lost 0, with 5 bases in between. Looked up from germline, CDR1 is WNHNN and CDR2 is SYGVQD (reference sequence). CDR3 length equals 14 residues. CDR3 nucleotides: TGCGCCAGCAGTGATACAGCGAACACCGGGGAGCTGTTTTTT. This translates into CASSDTANTGELFF.

This clone was recorded once. V usage is TRBV15 and J usage is TRBJ2-1, with 7 bases fitting TRBD1. Germline V gene data show CDR1 as LNHNV and CDR2 as YYDKDF (reference sequence). The junction had 9 bases not matched to a gene; V was cut back by 0 bases and J by 7 bases. There are 16 residues in the CDR3. The CDR3 is CATSRDSARGSNEQFF. The CDR3 DNA is TGTGCCACCAGCAGAGATTCGGCCAGGGGGTCAAATGAGCAGTTCTTC.

The gene calls are TRBV11-2 and TRBJ2-1, with 10 bases lining up with TRBD1. CDR1 is SGHAT and CDR2 is FQNNGV in the germline V gene. The ends lost 4 bases at V and 8 bases at J; junction bases unmatched: 8. The CDR3 loop spans 15 amino acids. The CDR3 here is CASSSRDRGVDEQFF. CDR3 nucleotides: TGTGCCAGCAGCTCCCGGGACAGGGGAGTCGATGAGCAGTTCTTC. The full variable domain, with the rest looked up from reference TRBV11-2 and TRBJ2-1, is EAGVAQSPRYKIIEKRQSVAFWCNPISGHATLYWYQQILGQGPKLLIQFQNNGVVDDSQLPKDRFSAERLKGVDSTLKIQPAKLEDSAVYLCASSSRDRGVDEQFFGPGTRLTVL.

V usage is TRBV27 and J usage is TRBJ2-2, with 9 bases that match TRBD1. The CDR3 is 14 residues long. With V trimmed by 4 bases and J by 6 bases, 3 bases remained unmatched. Per the germline V gene, CDR1 is MNHEY and CDR2 is SMNVEV (reference sequence). The CDR3 spells CASSYGTGPGELFF. The CDR3 DNA reads TGTGCCAGCAGTTACGGGACAGGGCCCGGGGAGCTGTTTTTT.

CDR3 nucleotide sequence: TGTGCCAGCAGCTTAGCGCCGGCTAGCGGGGAGATGTTCACAGATACGCAGTATTTT. This gives the protein CASSLAPASGEMFTDTQYF. J is TRBJ2-3 and V is TRBV11-2; 9 bases are shared with TRBD2. Per germline, CDR1 SGHAT and CDR2 FQNNGV. The CDR3 loop spans 19 amino acids. V shed 1 base and J 2 bases; nucleotides not matched to a gene: 13.

V is TRBV27 and J is TRBJ2-7; D call uncertain. V lost 1 base, J lost 2 bases, and 12 bases lay in between. The length of the CDR3 is 15 residues. Germline-derived CDR1 and CDR2 are MNHEY and SMNVEV (reference sequence). The CDR3: CASSLFPDSPYEQYF. CDR3 in DNA: TGTGCCAGCAGTTTATTCCCCGACTCGCCCTACGAGCAGTACTTC.

This chain links TRBV28 with TRBJ2-7, with 11 bases identical to TRBD2. Germline CDR1 and CDR2: MDHEN and SYDVKM. Trimming removed 4 bases from V and 0 bases from J; junction bases left unmatched: 5. The CDR3 is made up of 16 amino acids. The CDR3 reads CASSSGLAAHSYEQYF. The CDR3 region has the DNA TGTGCCAGCAGTTCGGGACTAGCGGCCCACTCCTACGAGCAGTACTTC. Full variable domain (outside the CDR3, taken from reference TRBV28 and TRBJ2-7): DVKVTQSSRYLVKRTGEKVFLECVQDMDHENMFWYRQDPGLGLRLIYFSYDVKMKEKGDIPEGYSVSREKKERFSLILESASTNQTSMYLCASSSGLAAHSYEQYFGPGTRLTVT.

This clone is termed medium-sized. The chain combines TRBV5-1 with TRBJ2-7, with D maybe TRBD1 (6 bases). Germline-derived CDR1 and CDR2 are SGHRS and YFSETQ. The ends were cut back, 2 bases at V and 2 bases at J, with 11 bases in the middle. There are 14 residues in the CDR3. The CDR3 region is CASSFGTSTYEQYF. CDR3 nucleotide sequence: TGCGCCAGCAGCTTTGGGACATCTACCTACGAGCAGTACTTC.

The chain couples TRBV19 to TRBJ2-5; 8 bases fit TRBD1. The CDR3 has 12 amino acids. Losses at the gene ends were 6 bases for V and 10 bases for J; bases not matched to a gene: 7. CDR1 is LNHDA, CDR2 SQIVND, per germline (reference sequence). The CDR3 sequence is CASSPGQADQYF. In DNA form, the CDR3 reads TGTGCCAGTAGCCCGGGACAGGCGGACCAGTACTTC.

The J gene is TRBJ2-7, the V gene TRBV27, with D perhaps assigned TRBD1 or TRBD2 (5 bases each). V lost 1 base and J lost 4, with 14 bases in between. The CDR3 is 15 residues long. In germline, CDR1 is MNHEY, CDR2 SMNVEV (reference sequence). Written as DNA, the CDR3 is TGTGCCAGCAGTTTATTGGGGGAGCTTGGGTACGAGCAGTACTTC. Translated, it gives CASSLLGELGYEQYF.

This rearrangement joins TRBV2 to TRBJ1-1; D remains unclear. This CDR3 contains 12 residues. The germline V and J ends were trimmed by 5 bases and 5 bases, with 9 bases remaining between them. Germline-derived CDR1 and CDR2 are SNHLY and FYNNEI. The CDR3 spells CASSPRSTEAFF. CDR3 DNA: TGTGCCAGCAGTCCACGGAGTACTGAAGCTTTCTTT.

The genes are TRBV5-4 and TRBJ2-6; 9 nucleotides line up with TRBD1. The CDR3 loop spans 20 amino acids. CDR1 SGHNT and CDR2 YYREEE come from the germline V gene (reference sequence). V lost 0 bases and J lost 2; bases outside the gene matches: 12. CDR3 DNA: TGTGCCAGCAGCTTGGTAGGCCACGGGGACAGGGAAGCTGGGGCCAACGTCCTGACTTTC. Its translation is CASSLVGHGDREAGANVLTF. Looking up the rest from reference TRBV5-4 and TRBJ2-6 gives the full variable domain: ETGVTQSPTHLIKTRGQQVTLRCSSQSGHNTVSWYQQALGQGPQFIFQYYREEENGRGNFPPRFSGLQFPNYSSELNVNALELDDSALYLCASSLVGHGDREAGANVLTFGAGSRLTVL.

To note about this clone: Other DNA sequences in this specimen translate into the identical CDR3. This chain uses TRBV18 with TRBJ2-7, with 7 bases identical to TRBD1. Trimming cost V 3 bases and J 5 bases; bases outside gene matches: 10. Germline V lookup: CDR1 KGHSH, CDR2 LQKENI. This CDR3 is built from 15 residues. CDR3 coding DNA: TGTGCCAGCTCACCTTGGGACAGACTCAAGGACGAGCAGTACTTC. Protein: CASSPWDRLKDEQYF.

This chain uses TRBV6-1 with TRBJ2-6; tentatively, D is TRBD2 (6 bases). The V and J ends lost 7 bases and 3 bases respectively, with 7 bases between them. Germline loops: CDR1 MNHNS, CDR2 SASEGT. CDR3 size: 13 residues. The CDR3 reads CASNGGGANVLTF. CDR3 DNA: TGTGCCAGCAACGGGGGTGGGGCCAACGTCCTGACTTTC.

The chain employs TRBV13 and TRBJ2-5; the D is unclear. The ends were cut back, 6 bases at V and 2 bases at J, with 4 bases in the middle. The CDR3 runs 11 residues. Per the germline V gene, CDR1 is PRHDT and CDR2 is FYEKMQ (reference sequence). The CDR3 loop reads CASRLQETQYF. The CDR3 bases are TGTGCCAGCAGGTTACAAGAGACCCAGTACTTC.

The chain carries TRBV5-4 and TRBJ2-5; 9 nucleotides agree with TRBD1. The CDR3 contains 15 residues. Germline trimming cut 0 bases from V and 5 bases from J; bases unmatched to any gene: 5. Germline V CDR1 and CDR2: SGHNT, YYREEE (reference sequence). CDR3 in amino acids: CASSLVDRGYETQYF. CDR3 sequence (DNA): TGTGCCAGCAGCTTGGTGGACAGGGGTTACGAGACCCAGTACTTC. Combining the CDR3 with reference TRBV5-4 and TRBJ2-5 gives the whole variable domain ETGVTQSPTHLIKTRGQQVTLRCSSQSGHNTVSWYQQALGQGPQFIFQYYREEENGRGNFPPRFSGLQFPNYSSELNVNALELDDSALYLCASSLVDRGYETQYFGPGTRLLVL.